What follows is one T cell receptor beta chain and its context. Antigen: not known. The data derive from a study of cytomegalovirus exposure and HLA in healthy donors. In the study overall: HLA-typed donors were the source of some 80 million unique TCRs, which an early data release held.

Whole-study findings and limits: In vitro confirmation showed a few CMV-associated chains to be CMV antigen specific. In a later analysis, HLA-associated beta chains showed higher expansion and lower generation probabilities than comparable chains.

The PCR employed 60 Vbeta primers together with 13 Jbeta primers. Profiled with immunoSEQ multiplex PCR; TCRdb holds only in-frame clones, not every one. The ten most abundant clones cover roughly an eighth of a sample with tens of thousands of clones. CDR3 length: 12 residues. In germline, CDR1 is SGHDN, CDR2 FVKESK. V was shortened by 0 bases and J by 8 bases, with 7 bases between the two germline ends. All the people who gave samples were healthy bone marrow donors. The TCR was taken from a man between 18 and 29 years old in good health and CMV-seropositive. The J gene is TRBJ1-2, the V gene TRBV14; D ambiguous. Sequencing used PBMCs. The DNA for the CDR3 is TGTGCCAGCAGCCAAGACCGCGCAGGCTACACCTTC. Translated, it gives CASSQDRAGYTF.